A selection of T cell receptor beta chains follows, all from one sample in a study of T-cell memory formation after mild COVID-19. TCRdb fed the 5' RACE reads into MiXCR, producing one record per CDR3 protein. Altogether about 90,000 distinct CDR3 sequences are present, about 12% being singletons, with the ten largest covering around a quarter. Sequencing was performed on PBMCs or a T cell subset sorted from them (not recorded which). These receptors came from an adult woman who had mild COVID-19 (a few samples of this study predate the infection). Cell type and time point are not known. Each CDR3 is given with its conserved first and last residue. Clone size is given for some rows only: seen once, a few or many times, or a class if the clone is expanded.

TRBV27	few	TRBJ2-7	CASSSGLAGLYEQYF
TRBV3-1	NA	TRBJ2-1	CASSPRKLGGTYNEQFF
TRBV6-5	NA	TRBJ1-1	CASSYDGVNTEAFF
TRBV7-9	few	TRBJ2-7	CASSFQGSYEQYF
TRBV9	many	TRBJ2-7	CASSQSPGSNYEQYF
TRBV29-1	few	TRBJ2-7	CSVESRSSYEQYF
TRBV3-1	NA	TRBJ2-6	CASSQDSGVGANVLTF
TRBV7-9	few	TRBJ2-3	CASSSIAGGVDTQYF
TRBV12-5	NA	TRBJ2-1	CASGLVGVPSYNEQFF
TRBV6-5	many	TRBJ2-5	CASSYEPGQGVETQYF
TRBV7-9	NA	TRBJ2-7	CASSLSSTGAYEQYF
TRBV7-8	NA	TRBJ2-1	CASSSIRLAGNNEQFF
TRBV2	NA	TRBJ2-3	CASSEYFGTDTQYF
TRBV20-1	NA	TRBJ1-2	CSAGDRDLANYGYTF
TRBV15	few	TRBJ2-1	CATSLTSGRRYNEQFF
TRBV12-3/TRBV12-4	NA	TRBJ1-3	CASTPQGGNTIYF
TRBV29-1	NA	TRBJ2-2	CSVELQLNTGELFF
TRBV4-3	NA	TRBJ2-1	CASSQAGNEQFF
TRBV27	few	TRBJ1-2	CASSFQGDYGYTF
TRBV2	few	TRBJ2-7	CASSDGTSGAYEQYF
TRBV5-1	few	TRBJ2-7	CASSLESGLTVYEQYF
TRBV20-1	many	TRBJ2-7	CSAGGLAEKLTYEQYF
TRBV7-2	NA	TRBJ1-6	CASSLTGGSYNSPLHF
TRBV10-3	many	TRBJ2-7	CAISDGGASYEQYF
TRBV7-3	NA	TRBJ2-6	CASSSGGAGANVLTF
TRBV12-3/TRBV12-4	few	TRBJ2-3	CASSRHPGDTQYF
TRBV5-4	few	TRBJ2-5	CASSFRLAGGSETQYF
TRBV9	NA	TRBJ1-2	CASSTRQGFGYTF
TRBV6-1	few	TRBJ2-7	CASFPGAHEQYF
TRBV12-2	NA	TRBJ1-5	CASRLLRTTKFYSNQPQHF
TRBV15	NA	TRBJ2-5	CATSREDGRRQETQYF
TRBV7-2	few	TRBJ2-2	CASSEMTGGGGELFF
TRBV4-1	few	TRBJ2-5	CASSMGQRQETQYF
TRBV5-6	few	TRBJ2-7	CASSLDSSGRYEQYF
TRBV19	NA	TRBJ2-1	CASSIVSSSLYNEQFF
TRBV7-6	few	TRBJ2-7	CASSLAKQGAKYEQYF
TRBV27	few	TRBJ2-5	CASSFSQGARETQYF
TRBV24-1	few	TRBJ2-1	CATSGTSAGEQFF
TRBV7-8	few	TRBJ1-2	CASSFLADGGRARGTNYGYTF
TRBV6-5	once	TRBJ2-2	CASSYSPGQGGTGELFF
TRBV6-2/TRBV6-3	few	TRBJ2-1	CASSYSSDEQFF
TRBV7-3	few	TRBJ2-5	CASSLTVGEYQETQYF
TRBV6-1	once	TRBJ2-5	CASSERSSGGGETQYF
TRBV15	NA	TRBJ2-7	CATSRDLGHEQYF
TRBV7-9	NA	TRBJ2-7	CASSHEGVGPYEQYF
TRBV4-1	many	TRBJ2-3	CASSQEVGRTDTQYF
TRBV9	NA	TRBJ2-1	CASSVGLTNEQFF